The 5 T cell receptor beta chains listed next were all sequenced from one sample in a study of cytomegalovirus exposure and HLA in healthy donors. A multiplex PCR was run with 60 Vbeta primers and 13 Jbeta primers. Profiled with immunoSEQ multiplex PCR; TCRdb holds only in-frame clones, not every one. The sample lists roughly 99,000 clones, about 80% occurring once. Material for sequencing was PBMCs. The receptor set was obtained from a man aged 30 to 45 in good health and CMV-seronegative.

J is TRBJ1-1 and V is TRBV5-1, with D uncertain. Between the trimmed V and J ends, which lost 6 bases and 1 base, there was a span of 10 bases. The CDR3 is 13 amino acids. Germline assignment: CDR1 SGHRS and CDR2 YFSETQ. CDR3 residues: CASKSTQNTEAFF. The DNA for the CDR3 is TGCGCCAGCAAGTCAACACAGAACACTGAAGCTTTCTTT.

The rearrangement uses TRBV15 and TRBJ2-7, with a tentative D call TRBD2 (5 bases). Trimming shortened V by 1 base and J by 3 bases, and 13 bases separated the two germline ends. The germline gives CDR1 LNHNV, CDR2 YYDKDF (reference sequence). This CDR3 contains 15 residues. CDR3 sequence (DNA): TGTGCCACCAGCAGAGGGTCCGGGGTGGGCTACGAGCAGTACTTC. It encodes CATSRGSGVGYEQYF.

The CDR3 spells CASSLTSGGQETQYF. For the CDR3, the DNA is TGTGCCAGCAGCTTAACTAGCGGGGGGCAAGAGACCCAGTACTTC. The chain joins TRBV7-3 to TRBJ2-5; 10 bases match TRBD2. V shed 0 bases and J 2 bases; nucleotides not matched to a gene: 0. The CDR3 runs to 15 residues. Germline CDR1 and CDR2: SGHTA and FQGTGA.

The gene calls are TRBV11-2 and TRBJ1-6; D is unclear. This CDR3 contains 14 residues. With 7 bases removed from V and 7 bases from J, the gap between germline ends came to 14 bases. The germline gives CDR1 SGHAT, CDR2 FQNNGV. The CDR3 bases are TGTGCCAGCAAAAGGACTGCATCGAATTCACCCCTCCACTTT. Translating gives CASKRTASNSPLHF.

The J gene is TRBJ2-7, the V gene TRBV7-2; 8 nucleotides match TRBD1. The CDR3 totals 12 residues. Germline V gene lookup returns CDR1 SGHTA and CDR2 FQGNSA. V gave up 3 bases and J gave up 5 bases; unmatched junction bases: 0. CDR3 loop: CASSLDRDEQYF. Written as DNA, the CDR3 is TGTGCCAGCAGCTTGGACAGGGACGAGCAGTACTTC.